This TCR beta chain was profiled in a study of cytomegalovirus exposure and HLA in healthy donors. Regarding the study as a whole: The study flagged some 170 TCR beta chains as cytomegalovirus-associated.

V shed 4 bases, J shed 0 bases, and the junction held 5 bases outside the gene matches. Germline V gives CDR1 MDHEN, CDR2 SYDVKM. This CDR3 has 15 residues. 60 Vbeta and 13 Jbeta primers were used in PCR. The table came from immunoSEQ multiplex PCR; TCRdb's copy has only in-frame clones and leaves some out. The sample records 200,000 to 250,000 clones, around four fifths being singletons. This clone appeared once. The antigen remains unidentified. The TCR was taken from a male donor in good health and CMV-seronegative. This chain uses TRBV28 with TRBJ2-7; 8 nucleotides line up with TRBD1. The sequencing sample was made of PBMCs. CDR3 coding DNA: TGTGCCAGCAGTTCGACAGGGGAGAGCTCCTACGAGCAGTACTTC. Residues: CASSSTGESSYEQYF.